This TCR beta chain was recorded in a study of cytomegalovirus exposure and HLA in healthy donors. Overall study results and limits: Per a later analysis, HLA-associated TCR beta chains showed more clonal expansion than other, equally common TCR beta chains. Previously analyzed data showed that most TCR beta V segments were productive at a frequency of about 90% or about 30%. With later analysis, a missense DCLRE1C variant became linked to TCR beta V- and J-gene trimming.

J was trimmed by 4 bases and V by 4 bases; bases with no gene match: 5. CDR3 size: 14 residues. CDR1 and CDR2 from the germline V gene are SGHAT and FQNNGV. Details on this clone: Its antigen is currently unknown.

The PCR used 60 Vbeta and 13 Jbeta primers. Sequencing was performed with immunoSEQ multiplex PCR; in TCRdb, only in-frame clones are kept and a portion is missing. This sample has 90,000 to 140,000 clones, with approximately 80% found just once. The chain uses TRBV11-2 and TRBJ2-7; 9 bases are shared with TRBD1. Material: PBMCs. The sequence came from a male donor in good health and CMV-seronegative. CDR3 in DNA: TGTGCCAGCAGCTACTACAGGGGGCAGTACGAGCAGTACTTC. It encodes CASSYYRGQYEQYF.